The 25 T cell receptor beta chains listed next were all sequenced from one sample in a study of shared clonotypes between healthy human individuals. Data came from immunoSEQ multiplex PCR; TCRdb stores just in-frame clones and leaves some out. This table has 2 million to 2.5 million clones, 85% to 95% appearing once. The sequencing sample was made of naive CD4+ T cells from PBMCs. The sample's subset: CD45RA+ positively selected. These receptors all come from a man aged 18-30 years in good health. Some clones in this sample may be carry-over from other donors' samples.

V and J are TRBV30 and TRBJ1-5; D is uncertain. Germline V gene sequence: CDR1 GTSNPN, CDR2 SVGIG (reference sequence). V lost 1 base to trimming and J lost 3 bases, with 7 bases between them. This CDR3 comprises 13 residues. CDR3 bases: TGTGCCTGGAGTGGGGCAGTCAATCAGCCCCAGCATTTT. This sequence encodes CAWSGAVNQPQHF.

CDR3 nucleotide sequence: TGTGCCAGCAGCTTGATGGGTACGGATGGCTACACCTTC. Protein product: CASSLMGTDGYTF. The chain links TRBV5-6 to TRBJ1-2; no definite D call. Trimming left V 1 base short and J 6 bases short, with 10 bases between. Germline V gives CDR1 SGHDT, CDR2 YYEEEE. This CDR3 is 13 amino acids long.

The chain carries TRBV7-9 and TRBJ2-5; 14 nucleotides agree with TRBD2. After removal of 3 bases from V and 4 bases from J, the junction contained 7 bases not matched to a gene. This CDR3 comprises 17 residues. Germline loops: CDR1 SEHNR, CDR2 FQNEAQ (reference sequence). The CDR3 DNA reads TGTGCCAGCAGCTTGTGGGGGACTAGCGGGAGCGTAGAGACCCAGTACTTC. It encodes CASSLWGTSGSVETQYF.

As to this clone: Other nucleotide sequences in the sample specify the same CDR3. The chain carries TRBV28 and TRBJ2-7, with D unclear. The V end was cut by 5 bases, the J end by 6 bases, with 11 bases between. CDR1 and CDR2 (germline): MDHEN, SYDVKM. The CDR3 has 12 residues. The CDR3 loop is CASSPPRGEQYF. The CDR3 bases are TGTGCCAGCAGTCCCCCGCGAGGCGAGCAGTACTTC.

This clone was detected once. The CDR3 spells CASSSQGGQGRYEQYF. In DNA form, the CDR3 reads TGTGCCAGCAGTTCCCAAGGGGGACAGGGACGATACGAGCAGTACTTC. The chain carries TRBV6-6 and TRBJ2-7; 9 nucleotides agree with TRBD1. J gave up 4 bases and V 4 bases, and 11 bases lay outside the gene matches. This CDR3 contains 16 residues. Looked up from germline, CDR1 is MNHNY and CDR2 is SVGAGI (reference sequence).

The genes are TRBV7-3 and TRBJ2-2; D unclear. Germline V gene lookup returns CDR1 SGHTA and CDR2 FQGTGA. The CDR3 is made up of 16 amino acids. The germline V and J ends were trimmed by 2 bases and 0 bases, with 10 bases remaining between them. CDR3 nucleotide sequence: TGTGCCAGCAGCTTAGGGCACCCGACGAACACCGGGGAGCTGTTTTTT. Translated, it gives CASSLGHPTNTGELFF.

This rearrangement joins TRBV2 to TRBJ2-7, with 10 bases lining up with TRBD2. With 6 bases clipped from V and 3 bases from J, the junction kept 8 bases outside the gene matches. Germline CDR1 and CDR2: SNHLY and FYNNEI. This CDR3 has 15 residues. The CDR3: CASSLQREGFYEQYF. DNA of the CDR3: TGTGCCAGCAGCCTCCAGCGGGAGGGATTCTACGAGCAGTACTTC.

The sample holds a few counts of this clone. The same CDR3 is also encoded by other DNA sequences in this sample. V usage is TRBV7-9 and J usage is TRBJ1-4; possible D gene TRBD1, 5 bases. Germline CDR1 SEHNR, CDR2 FQNEAQ (reference sequence). V lost 0 bases and J 7 bases, leaving 6 bases between the germline ends. The CDR3 consists of 13 residues. The CDR3 bases are TGTGCCAGCAGCTTAGCCGGGGGTGAAAAACTGTTTTTT. Protein product: CASSLAGGEKLFF.

The chain employs TRBV5-1 and TRBJ2-7, with D uncertain. This CDR3 has 13 residues. Germline assignment: CDR1 SGHRS and CDR2 YFSETQ. V gave up 5 bases and J gave up 4 bases, with 13 bases separating them. CDR3 DNA: TGCGCCAGCAGTACGGCGGATAGATACGAGCAGTACTTC. Protein product: CASSTADRYEQYF.

The rearrangement links TRBV25-1 to TRBJ1-2, with D possibly matching TRBD1 (5 bases). V lost 8 bases, J lost 0 bases, and 13 bases lay in between. Germline CDR1 and CDR2: MGHDK and SYGVNS. This CDR3 region has 14 residues. CDR3 sequence (DNA): TGTGCCAGCGCCCCCCCGGGGGCTAACTATGGCTACACCTTC. As protein: CASAPPGANYGYTF.

The chain joins TRBV2 to TRBJ2-3; TRBD1 might be the D (6 bases). This CDR3 has 17 residues. Germline loops: CDR1 SNHLY, CDR2 FYNNEI. Trimming removed 4 bases from V and 3 bases from J, with 20 bases in between. DNA of the CDR3: TGTGCCAGCAGTGGACGAGGGGGAGTAGCATGGACAGATACGCAGTATTTT. As protein: CASSGRGGVAWTDTQYF.

This chain joins TRBV5-1 and TRBJ2-5, with D possibly TRBD1 on 6 matching bases. V lost 3 bases and J lost 7, with 7 bases in between. The CDR3 is 11 amino acids. CDR1 is SGHRS and CDR2 is YFSETQ in the germline V gene. The DNA of the CDR3 is TGCGCCAGCAGCTCCAGGGGGACCCAGTACTTC. This translates into CASSSRGTQYF.

On this clone: The sample carries other DNA sequences with the same CDR3. The gene calls are TRBV5-4 and TRBJ1-2; D may be TRBD1 (5 bases). The ends were cut back, 0 bases at V and 4 bases at J, with 7 bases in the middle. Germline V gene lookup returns CDR1 SGHNT and CDR2 YYREEE (reference sequence). The CDR3 length is 13 residues. CDR3 sequence: CASSLAGSYGYTF. The CDR3 DNA is TGTGCCAGCAGCTTGGCAGGGTCCTATGGCTACACCTTC.

This clone appeared a single time. The V gene is TRBV5-6, the J gene TRBJ1-1, with 10 bases that match TRBD1. V was pared by 4 bases and J by 2 bases, with 5 bases of the junction left unmatched. CDR1 is SGHDT, CDR2 YYEEEE, per germline. This CDR3 is built from 15 residues. The CDR3 spells CASSRRQGANTEAFF. The CDR3 DNA sequence: TGTGCCAGCAGCCGTAGACAGGGGGCCAACACTGAAGCTTTCTTT.

V usage is TRBV6-1 and J usage is TRBJ2-2, with D perhaps assigned TRBD1 or TRBD2 (6 bases each). V dropped 3 bases and J dropped 2 bases, with 16 bases sitting between them. Germline CDR1 and CDR2: MNHNS and SASEGT. CDR3 length equals 17 residues. Here the CDR3 DNA reads TGTGCCAGCAGTGACGTACTAGCCAGGGGAAACACCGGGGAGCTGTTTTTT. Amino acids: CASSDVLARGNTGELFF.

This chain uses TRBV11-2 with TRBJ2-2; D gene ambiguous. Germline assignment: CDR1 SGHAT and CDR2 FQNNGV. Trimming removed 2 bases from V and 5 bases from J, with 6 bases in between. CDR3 length: 13 amino acids. The CDR3 DNA sequence: TGTGCCAGCAGCTTAATGCTTACCGGGGAGCTGTTTTTT. Protein sequence: CASSLMLTGELFF.

The V gene is TRBV5-4, the J gene TRBJ2-5, with a weak D call TRBD2 (5 bases). The CDR3 spans 15 residues. Per germline, CDR1 SGHNT and CDR2 YYREEE (reference sequence). The V and J ends lost 3 bases and 5 bases respectively, with 17 bases between them. DNA of the CDR3: TGTGCCAGCAGCTCATTACATGGAGGCGGGGAGACCCAGTACTTC. Its protein is CASSSLHGGGETQYF. Variable domain in full (rest from reference TRBV5-4 and TRBJ2-5): ETGVTQSPTHLIKTRGQQVTLRCSSQSGHNTVSWYQQALGQGPQFIFQYYREEENGRGNFPPRFSGLQFPNYSSELNVNALELDDSALYLCASSSLHGGGETQYFGPGTRLLVL.

The V and J genes are TRBV28 and TRBJ2-6; D possibly corresponds to TRBD1 (5 bases). The V gene's germline CDR1 is MDHEN and CDR2 SYDVKM. Trimming pared 1 base from V and 2 bases from J, leaving 12 bases between. The CDR3 runs to 17 residues. Here the CDR3 reads CASSLFQGQTGANVLTF. CDR3 in DNA: TGTGCCAGCAGTTTATTTCAGGGCCAAACTGGGGCCAACGTCCTGACTTTC.

This clone occurred once. This sequence joins TRBV9 and TRBJ2-1, with 9 bases aligning to TRBD2. This CDR3 is 14 amino acids long. The junction had 5 bases not matched to a gene; V was cut back by 0 bases and J by 10 bases. Germline V CDR1 and CDR2: SGDLS, YYNGEE. This CDR3 is CASSVGLAGEEQFF. The DNA of the CDR3 is TGTGCCAGCAGCGTAGGGTTAGCGGGAGAAGAGCAGTTCTTC. Full variable domain (missing parts from reference TRBV9 and TRBJ2-1): DSGVTQTPKHLITATGQRVTLRCSPRSGDLSVYWYQQSLDQGLQFLIQYYNGEERAKGNILERFSAQQFPDLHSELNLSSLELGDSALYFCASSVGLAGEEQFFGPGTRLTVL.

This clone was counted only a few times. This same CDR3 is encoded by further DNA sequences in the sample. J is TRBJ2-7 and V is TRBV27; perhaps TRBD2 as D (5 bases). This CDR3 comprises 12 residues. Trimming removed 0 bases from V and 6 bases from J, with 6 bases in between. Germline V gives CDR1 MNHEY, CDR2 SMNVEV (reference sequence). In DNA form, the CDR3 reads TGTGCCAGCAGTTTATCACGGGGCGAGCAGTACTTC. Encoded protein: CASSLSRGEQYF.

V gene TRBV28 combines with J gene TRBJ1-5; tentative D call: TRBD1 (5 bases). The V end was cut by 1 base, the J end by 1 base, with 14 bases between. Germline loops: CDR1 MDHEN, CDR2 SYDVKM. CDR3 length: 17 amino acids. The CDR3 nucleotides are TGTGCCAGCAGTTTATCACGCTGGGGGGTAAGCAATCAGCCCCAGCATTTT. It is translated as CASSLSRWGVSNQPQHF. The variable domain in full, with the rest retrieved from reference TRBV28 and TRBJ1-5, is DVKVTQSSRYLVKRTGEKVFLECVQDMDHENMFWYRQDPGLGLRLIYFSYDVKMKEKGDIPEGYSVSREKKERFSLILESASTNQTSMYLCASSLSRWGVSNQPQHFGDGTRLSIL.

This chain connects TRBV7-9 to TRBJ2-6, with 8 bases that match TRBD1. With 1 base clipped from V and 1 base from J, the junction kept 9 bases outside the gene matches. This CDR3 is 19 amino acids long. The germline gives CDR1 SEHNR, CDR2 FQNEAQ (reference sequence). CDR3 nucleotides: TGTGCCAGCAGCTTAGTCGGCAGGGGGCGATGGTCTGGGGCCAACGTCCTGACTTTC. Protein: CASSLVGRGRWSGANVLTF.

Here the CDR3 DNA reads TGCGCCAGCAGCTTAGTGGCGGGAGCGGACACCGGGGAGCTGTTTTTT. Translation gives CASSLVAGADTGELFF. J is TRBJ2-2 and V is TRBV5-1; 7 bases agree with TRBD2. The V segment lost 2 bases and the J segment 3 bases; nucleotides outside the gene matches: 7. Germline CDR1 reads SGHRS; CDR2 reads YFSETQ. The CDR3 sequence is 16 residues long.

The rearrangement joins TRBV7-3 to TRBJ2-3; no clear D. V was clipped by 0 bases and J by 6 bases, with 10 bases between them. This CDR3 spans 14 amino acids. CDR1 and CDR2 (germline): SGHTA, FQGTGA. CDR3 protein: CASSLTVGPDTQYF. Here the CDR3 DNA reads TGTGCCAGCAGCTTAACTGTTGGGCCGGATACGCAGTATTTT. Full variable domain (outside the CDR3, taken from reference TRBV7-3 and TRBJ2-3): GAGVSQTPSNKVTEKGKYVELRCDPISGHTALYWYRQSLGQGPEFLIYFQGTGAADDSGLPNDRFFAVRPEGSVSTLKIQRTERGDSAVYLCASSLTVGPDTQYFGPGTRLTVL.

This sequence joins TRBV28 and TRBJ2-3; 8 bases are a match to TRBD2. This CDR3 has 16 amino acids. With 6 bases clipped from V and 1 base from J, the junction kept 9 bases outside the gene matches. From germline, CDR1 is MDHEN and CDR2 SYDVKM. CDR3: CASSPAGGEGTDTQYF. In DNA form, the CDR3 reads TGTGCCAGCAGCCCGGCGGGGGGCGAGGGCACAGATACGCAGTATTTT.